One T cell receptor beta chain is described in this entry. This sample stems from a study of identifying expanded T cells in peripheral blood. Produced via immunoSEQ multiplex PCR; TCRdb's table is partial and in-frame only. The sample consists of 60,000 to 70,000 clones, approximately 87% of them appearing once. V was pared by 4 bases and J by 0 bases, with 5 bases of the junction left unmatched. This CDR3 has 17 amino acids. Germline lookup yields CDR1 ENHRY and CDR2 SYGVKD. This TCR was recovered from a person between 18 and 75 years old in good health. The sequencing sample was made of blood. V usage is TRBV10-3 and J usage is TRBJ2-6; TRBD2 matches at 8 bases. CDR3 DNA sequence: TGTGCCATCAGTGGGACTAGCCCCGACTCTGGGGCCAACGTCCTGACTTTC. The encoded protein is CAISGTSPDSGANVLTF.